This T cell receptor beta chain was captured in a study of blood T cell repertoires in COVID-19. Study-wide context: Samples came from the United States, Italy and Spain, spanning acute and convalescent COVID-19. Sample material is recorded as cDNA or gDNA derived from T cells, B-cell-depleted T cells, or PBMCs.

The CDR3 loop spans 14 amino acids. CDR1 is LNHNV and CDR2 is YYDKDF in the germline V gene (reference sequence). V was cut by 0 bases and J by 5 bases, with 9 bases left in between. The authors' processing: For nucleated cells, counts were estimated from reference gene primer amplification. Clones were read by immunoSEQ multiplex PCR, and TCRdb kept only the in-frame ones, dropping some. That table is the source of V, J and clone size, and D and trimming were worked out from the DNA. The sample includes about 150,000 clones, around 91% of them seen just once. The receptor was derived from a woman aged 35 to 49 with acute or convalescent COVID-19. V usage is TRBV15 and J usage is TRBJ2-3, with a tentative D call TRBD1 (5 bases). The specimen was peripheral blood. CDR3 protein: CATSRDDRLDTQYF. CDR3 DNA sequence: TGTGCCACCAGCAGAGACGACAGATTAGATACGCAGTATTTT.